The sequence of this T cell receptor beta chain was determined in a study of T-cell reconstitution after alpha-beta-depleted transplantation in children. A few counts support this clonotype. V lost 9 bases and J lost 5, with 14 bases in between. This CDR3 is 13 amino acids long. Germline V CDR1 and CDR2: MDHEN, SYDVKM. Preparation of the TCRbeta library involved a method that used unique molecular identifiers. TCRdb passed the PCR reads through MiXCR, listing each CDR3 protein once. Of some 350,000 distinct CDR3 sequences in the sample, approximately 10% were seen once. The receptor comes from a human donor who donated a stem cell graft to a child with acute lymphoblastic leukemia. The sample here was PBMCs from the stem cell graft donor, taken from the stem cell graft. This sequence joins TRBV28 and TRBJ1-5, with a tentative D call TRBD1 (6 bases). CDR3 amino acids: CASLQGGYQPQHF. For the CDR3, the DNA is TGTGCCAGTCTCCAAGGGGGATATCAGCCCCAGCATTTT.